This paragraph covers one T cell receptor beta chain sequence. Profiled with immunoSEQ multiplex PCR; TCRdb holds only in-frame clones, not every one. Counted here are tens of thousands of clones, about 90% occurring once; the ten biggest clones make up less than 5%. The sample is drawn from a study of OX40 agonist ivuxolimab in advanced cancers. Study background: The study treated patients with ivuxolimab, an agonistic anti-OX40 (CD134) antibody.

Exclusion of a patient followed from autoimmune disease history or systemic immunosuppression. The CDR3 is 15 amino acids. Trimming took off 3 bases at V and 4 bases at J, with 16 bases between the two ends. CDR1 SGDLS and CDR2 YYNGEE come from the germline V gene. The sequences come from CD4+ or CD8+ T cells sorted from blood, collected in a trial of the OX40 agonist ivuxolimab. The source is an adult with an advanced solid tumor such as melanoma, head and neck, liver or kidney cancer. The V gene is TRBV9, the J gene TRBJ1-2; D perhaps matches TRBD1 (5 bases). The CDR3 loop reads CASSEDLGHGYGYTF. The CDR3 region has the DNA TGTGCCAGCAGCGAAGACCTTGGACACGGCTATGGCTACACCTTC.